These T cell receptor beta chains were read from a single sample in a study of shared clonotypes between healthy human individuals. Generated by immunoSEQ multiplex PCR, the TCRdb table keeps only in-frame clones and is missing some. Here the sample spans roughly 700,000 clones, approximately 79% being singletons. What was sequenced was memory CD4+ T cells sorted from blood. Receptor source: a woman aged 25 to 39 in good health. CDR3s include the opening cysteine and the closing phenylalanine or tryptophan. D genes are given only for firm matches. Size tells how often a clone was seen (once, few, many) or the class of an expanded clone, and some rows leave it out.

V	D	size	J	CDR3	DNA
TRBV15	TRBD1	.	TRBJ1-2	CATSRGQGDYGYTF	TGTGCCACCAGCAGAGGACAGGGCGATTATGGCTACACCTTC
TRBV2	.	.	TRBJ1-2	CASSERQDLGYGGYTF	TGTGCCAGCAGTGAAAGACAGGACCTCGGGTATGGAGGCTACACCTTC
TRBV11-1	.	few	TRBJ2-2	CASSLAARTTGELFF	TGTGCCAGCAGCTTAGCGGCGAGGACAACCGGGGAGCTGTTTTTT
TRBV2	.	many	TRBJ1-3	CASRGSSGNTIYF	TGTGCCAGCAGGGGGTCTTCTGGAAACACCATATATTTT
TRBV15	TRBD1	.	TRBJ1-2	CATSRAGQEDYGYTF	TGTGCCACCAGCAGAGCCGGACAGGAGGACTATGGCTACACCTTC
TRBV5-1	TRBD2	.	TRBJ2-7	CASSLGLAGEIEQYF	TGCGCCAGCAGCTTGGGGCTAGCGGGAGAGATCGAGCAGTACTTC
TRBV27	.	.	TRBJ2-3	CASSFRGVRSDTQYF	TGTGCCAGCAGTTTCCGGGGAGTCCGGTCGGATACGCAGTATTTT
TRBV6-5	.	.	TRBJ2-7	CASTGQGGYEQYF	TGTGCCAGCACCGGGCAGGGTGGTTACGAGCAGTACTTC
TRBV7-8	.	.	TRBJ2-7	CASRHSLPGRAHEQYF	TGTGCCAGCAGACATAGCCTCCCGGGCAGGGCCCACGAGCAGTACTTC
TRBV5-1	TRBD1	many	TRBJ2-1	CASSLATGGSYNEQFF	TGCGCCAGCAGCTTGGCGACAGGGGGCTCCTACAATGAGCAGTTCTTC